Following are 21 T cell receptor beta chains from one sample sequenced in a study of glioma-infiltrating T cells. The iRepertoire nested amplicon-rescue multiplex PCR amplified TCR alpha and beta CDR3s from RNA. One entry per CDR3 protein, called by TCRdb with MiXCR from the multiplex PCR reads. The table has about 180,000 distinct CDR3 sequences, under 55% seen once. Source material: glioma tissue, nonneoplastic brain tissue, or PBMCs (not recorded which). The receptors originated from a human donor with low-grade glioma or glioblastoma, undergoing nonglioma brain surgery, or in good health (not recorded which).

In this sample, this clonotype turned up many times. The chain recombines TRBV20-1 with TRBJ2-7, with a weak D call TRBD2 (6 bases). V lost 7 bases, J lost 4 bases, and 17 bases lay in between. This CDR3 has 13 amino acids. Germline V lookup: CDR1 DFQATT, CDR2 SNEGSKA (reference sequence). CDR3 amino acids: CSVKGRERYEQYF. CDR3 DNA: TGCAGTGTTAAAGGTCGGGAGCGATACGAGCAGTACTTC.

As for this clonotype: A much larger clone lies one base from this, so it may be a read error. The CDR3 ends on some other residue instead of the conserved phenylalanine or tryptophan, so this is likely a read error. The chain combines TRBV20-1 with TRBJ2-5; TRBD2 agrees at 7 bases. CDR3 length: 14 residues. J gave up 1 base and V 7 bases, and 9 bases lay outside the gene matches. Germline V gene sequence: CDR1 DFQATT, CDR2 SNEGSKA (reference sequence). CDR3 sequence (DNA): TGCAGTGTTAATATGGGGACTATCCAAGAGACCCAGTACCTC. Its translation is CSVNMGTIQETQYL.

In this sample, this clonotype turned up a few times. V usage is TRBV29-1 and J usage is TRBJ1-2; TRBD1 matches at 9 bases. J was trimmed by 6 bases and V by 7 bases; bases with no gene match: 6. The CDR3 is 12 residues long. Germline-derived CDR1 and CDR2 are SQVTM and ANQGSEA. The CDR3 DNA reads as TGCAGCGCCGAAGGGGACAGGGATGGCTACACCTTC. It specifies CSAEGDRDGYTF.

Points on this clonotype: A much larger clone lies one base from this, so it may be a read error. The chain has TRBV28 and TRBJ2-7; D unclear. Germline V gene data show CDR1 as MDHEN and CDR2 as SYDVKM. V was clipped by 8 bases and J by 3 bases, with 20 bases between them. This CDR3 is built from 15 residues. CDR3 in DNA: TGTGCCAGCCGTTCCCAGTGTAATATTGGCTACGAGCAGTACTTC. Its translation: CASRSQCNIGYEQYF. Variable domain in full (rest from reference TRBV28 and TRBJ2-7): DVKVTQSSRYLVKRTGEKVFLECVQDMDHENMFWYRQDPGLGLRLIYFSYDVKMKEKGDIPEGYSVSREKKERFSLILESASTNQTSMYLCASRSQCNIGYEQYFGPGTRLTVT.

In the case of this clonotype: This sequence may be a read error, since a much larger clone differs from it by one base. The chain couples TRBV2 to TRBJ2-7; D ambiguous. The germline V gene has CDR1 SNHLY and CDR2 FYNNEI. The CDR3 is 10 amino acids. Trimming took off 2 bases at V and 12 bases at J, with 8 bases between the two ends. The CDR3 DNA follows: TGTGCCAGCAGTGAAAAGAAGCGGTACTTC. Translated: CASSEKKRYF.

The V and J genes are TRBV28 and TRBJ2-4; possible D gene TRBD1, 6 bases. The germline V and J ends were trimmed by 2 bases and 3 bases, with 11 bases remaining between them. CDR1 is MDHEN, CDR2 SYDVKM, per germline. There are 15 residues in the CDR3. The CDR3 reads CASSLVGAGKNIQYF. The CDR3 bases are TGTGCCAGCAGTTTAGTGGGGGCTGGCAAAAACATTCAGTACTTC.

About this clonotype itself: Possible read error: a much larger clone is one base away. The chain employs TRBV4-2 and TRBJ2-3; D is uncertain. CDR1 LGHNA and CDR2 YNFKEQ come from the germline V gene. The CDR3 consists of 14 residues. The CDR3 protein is CASRQDTRSDTQYF. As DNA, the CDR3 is TGTGCCAGCAGACAAGACACCCGGTCTGATACGCAGTATTTT.

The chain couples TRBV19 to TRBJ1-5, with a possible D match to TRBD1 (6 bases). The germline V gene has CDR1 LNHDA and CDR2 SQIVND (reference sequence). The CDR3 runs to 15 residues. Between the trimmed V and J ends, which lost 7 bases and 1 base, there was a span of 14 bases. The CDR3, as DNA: TGTGCCAGTACTCAGGGGTTATCGAGCAATCAGCCCCAGCATTTT. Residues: CASTQGLSSNQPQHF.

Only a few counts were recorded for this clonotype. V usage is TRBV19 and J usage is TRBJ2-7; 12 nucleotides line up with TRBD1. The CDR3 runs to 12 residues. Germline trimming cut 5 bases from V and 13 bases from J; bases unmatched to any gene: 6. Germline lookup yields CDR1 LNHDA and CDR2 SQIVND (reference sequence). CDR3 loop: CASSAGTGGSYF. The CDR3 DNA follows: TGTGCCAGTAGTGCCGGGACAGGGGGCAGCTACTTC.

Here the CDR3 DNA reads TGTGCCAGCAGCTCGTCCCCCGACAGCCTGAACACTGAAGCTTTCTTT. Translation gives CASSSSPDSLNTEAFF. This chain links TRBV5-4 with TRBJ1-1; TRBD1 might be the D (5 bases). V shed 3 bases and J shed 0 bases, with 15 bases lying between them. CDR1 and CDR2 from the germline V gene are SGHNT and YYREEE (reference sequence). The length of the CDR3 is 16 residues.

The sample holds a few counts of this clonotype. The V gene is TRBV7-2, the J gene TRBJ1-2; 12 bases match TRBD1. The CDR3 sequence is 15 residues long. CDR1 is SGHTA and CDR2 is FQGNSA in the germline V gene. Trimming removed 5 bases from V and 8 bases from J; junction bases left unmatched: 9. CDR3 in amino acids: CASSPRIGTGGGYTF. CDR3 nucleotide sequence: TGTGCCAGCAGCCCCCGAATTGGGACAGGGGGCGGCTACACCTTC. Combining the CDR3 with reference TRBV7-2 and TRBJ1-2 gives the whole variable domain GAGVSQSPSNKVTEKGKDVELRCDPISGHTALYWYRQSLGQGLEFLIYFQGNSAPDKSGLPSDRFSAERTGGSVSTLTIQRTQQEDSAVYLCASSPRIGTGGGYTFGSGTRLTVV.

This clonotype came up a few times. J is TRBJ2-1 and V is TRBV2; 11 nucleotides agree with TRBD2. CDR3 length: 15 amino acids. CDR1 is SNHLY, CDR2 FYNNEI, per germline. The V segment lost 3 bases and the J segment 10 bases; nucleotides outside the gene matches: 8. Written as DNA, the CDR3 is TGTGCCAGCAGTGATCGCCTAGCGGGAGGCCGAGAGCAGTTCTTC. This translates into CASSDRLAGGREQFF.

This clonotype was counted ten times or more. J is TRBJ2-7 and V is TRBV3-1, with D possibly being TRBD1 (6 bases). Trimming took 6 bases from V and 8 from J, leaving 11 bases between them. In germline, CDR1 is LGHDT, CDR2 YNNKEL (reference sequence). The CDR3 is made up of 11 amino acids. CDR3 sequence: CASSFRDKQYF. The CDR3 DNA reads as TGTGCCAGCAGTTTCCGGGACAAGCAGTACTTC.

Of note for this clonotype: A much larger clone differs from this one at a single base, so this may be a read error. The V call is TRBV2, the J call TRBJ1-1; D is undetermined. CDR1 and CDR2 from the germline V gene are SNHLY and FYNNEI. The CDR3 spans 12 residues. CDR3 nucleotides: TGTGCCAGCAGTGTGGGGAACACTGAAGCTTTATTT. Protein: CASSVGNTEALF.

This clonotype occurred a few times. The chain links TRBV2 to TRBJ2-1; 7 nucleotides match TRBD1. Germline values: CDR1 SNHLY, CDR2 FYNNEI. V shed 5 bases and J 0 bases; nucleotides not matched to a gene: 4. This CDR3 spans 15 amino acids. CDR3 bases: TGTGCCAGCAGTTACCGGGACAGCTCCTACAATGAGCAGTTCTTC. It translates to CASSYRDSSYNEQFF. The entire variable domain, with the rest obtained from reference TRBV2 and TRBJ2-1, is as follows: EPEVTQTPSHQVTQMGQEVILRCVPISNHLYFYWYRQILGQKVEFLVSFYNNEISEKSEIFDDQFSVERPDGSNFTLKIRSTKLEDSAMYFCASSYRDSSYNEQFFGPGTRLTVL.

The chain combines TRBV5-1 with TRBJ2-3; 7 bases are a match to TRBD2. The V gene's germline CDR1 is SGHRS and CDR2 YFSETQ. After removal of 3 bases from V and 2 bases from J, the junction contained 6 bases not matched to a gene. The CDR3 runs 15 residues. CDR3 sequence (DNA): TGCGCCAGCAGCTCCAGCGGGGACTCCACAGATACGCAGTATTTT. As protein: CASSSSGDSTDTQYF. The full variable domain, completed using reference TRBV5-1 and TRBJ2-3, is KAGVTQTPRYLIKTRGQQVTLSCSPISGHRSVSWYQQTPGQGLQFLFEYFSETQRNKGNFPGRFSGRQFSNSRSEMNVSTLELGDSALYLCASSSSGDSTDTQYFGPGTRLTVL.

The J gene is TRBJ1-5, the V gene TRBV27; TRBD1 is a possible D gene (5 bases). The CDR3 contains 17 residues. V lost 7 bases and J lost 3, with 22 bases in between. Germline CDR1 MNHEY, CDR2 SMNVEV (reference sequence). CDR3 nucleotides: TGTGCCAGCAAACATCCCTTCCCGCCGGACATCAATCAGCCCCAGCATTTT. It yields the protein CASKHPFPPDINQPQHF.

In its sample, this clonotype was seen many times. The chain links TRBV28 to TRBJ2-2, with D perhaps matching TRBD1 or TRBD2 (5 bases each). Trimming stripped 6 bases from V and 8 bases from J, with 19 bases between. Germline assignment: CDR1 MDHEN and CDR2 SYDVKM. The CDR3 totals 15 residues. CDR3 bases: TGTGCCAGCAGCAATTTCGGGGCTAGGTTGGGGGAGCTGTTTTTT. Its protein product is CASSNFGARLGELFF. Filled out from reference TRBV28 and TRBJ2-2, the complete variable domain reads DVKVTQSSRYLVKRTGEKVFLECVQDMDHENMFWYRQDPGLGLRLIYFSYDVKMKEKGDIPEGYSVSREKKERFSLILESASTNQTSMYLCASSNFGARLGELFFGEGSRLTVL.

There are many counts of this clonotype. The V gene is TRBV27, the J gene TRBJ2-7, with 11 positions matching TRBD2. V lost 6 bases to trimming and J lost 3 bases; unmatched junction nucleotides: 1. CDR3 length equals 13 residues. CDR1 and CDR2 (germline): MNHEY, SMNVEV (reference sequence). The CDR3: CASRLAGDYEQYF. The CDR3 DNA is TGTGCCAGCAGACTAGCGGGAGACTACGAGCAGTACTTC.

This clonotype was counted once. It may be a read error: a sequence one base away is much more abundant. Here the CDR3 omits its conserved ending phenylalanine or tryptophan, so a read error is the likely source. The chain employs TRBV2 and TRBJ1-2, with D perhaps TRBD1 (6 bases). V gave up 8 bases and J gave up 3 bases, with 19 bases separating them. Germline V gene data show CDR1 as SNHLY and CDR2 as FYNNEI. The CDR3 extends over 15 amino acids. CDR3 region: CASGAGTLGYYGYTL. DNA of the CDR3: TGTGCCAGCGGGGCCGGGACACTGGGGTACTATGGCTACACCTTG.

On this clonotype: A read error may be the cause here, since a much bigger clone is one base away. The CDR3 here is CASSLGTTPFYEQYF. CDR3 nucleotides: TGTGCCAGCAGCTTAGGGACTACTCCATTCTACGAGCAGTACTTC. The chain joins TRBV7-6 to TRBJ2-7; D perhaps matches TRBD2 (6 bases). CDR1 is SGHVS, CDR2 FNYEAQ, per germline. This CDR3 spans 15 amino acids. Trimming removed 1 base at V and 3 bases at J, with 13 bases between. The whole variable domain, filled in from reference TRBV7-6 and TRBJ2-7, reads GAGVSQSPRYKVTKRGQDVALRCDPISGHVSLYWYRQALGQGPEFLTYFNYEAQQDKSGLPNDRFSAERPEGSISTLTIQRTEQRDSAMYRCASSLGTTPFYEQYFGPGTRLTVT.